The TCR beta chain under discussion was sequenced for a study of blood T cell repertoires in COVID-19. Study-wide context: Collection of acute and convalescent COVID-19 samples took place in the United States, Italy and Spain. PBMCs, B-cell-depleted T cells, or T cells provided the cDNA or gDNA that made up the material.

The V end lost 4 bases, the J end lost 1 base, and 11 bases lay between the germline ends. Per germline, CDR1 SGDLS and CDR2 YYNGEE. The CDR3 contains 14 residues. As originally analysed: Amplification of reference gene primers was used by the study to estimate nucleated cell counts. Repertoires were generated with immunoSEQ multiplex PCR, while TCRdb's copy carries only in-frame clones and drops some. The DNA gave D and trimming, while V, J and clone size come from that table. The repertoire holds some 120,000 clones, with roughly 79% as singletons. The gene calls are TRBV9 and TRBJ2-5; tentatively, D is TRBD1 (6 bases). The clonotype was recovered from a human donor in a cohort sampled during active COVID-19. The sequenced material came from peripheral blood. CDR3 in amino acids: CASSKGHLQETQYF. The CDR3 region has the DNA TGTGCCAGCAGCAAGGGACACCTCCAAGAGACCCAGTACTTC.